A single sample is the source of the 32 T cell receptor beta chains below, sequenced in a study of T cell repertoires in cytomegalovirus infection. One entry per CDR3 protein, called by TCRdb with MiXCR from the reads. This table has around 530,000 distinct CDR3 sequences, around 27% appearing once. The material sequenced was PBMCs. The source of these receptors is a human donor in good health (CMV status not recorded). Some clones in this sample may be carry-over from other donors' samples.

This clonotype was found a few times. The chain recombines TRBV5-6 with TRBJ2-1; D is unresolved. The V end lost 0 bases, the J end lost 4 bases, and 5 bases lay between the germline ends. Germline-derived CDR1 and CDR2 are SGHDT and YYEEEE. The CDR3 spans 13 residues. As DNA, the CDR3 is TGTGCCAGCAGCTTGGGCAAATACAATGAGCAGTTCTTC. Translated, it gives CASSLGKYNEQFF.

This clonotype showed up just a few times. This chain joins TRBV7-8 and TRBJ2-1; D is perhaps TRBD1 or TRBD2 (5 bases each). With 5 bases removed from V and 8 bases from J, the gap between germline ends came to 16 bases. Germline-derived CDR1 and CDR2 are SGHVS and FQNEAQ. The length of the CDR3 is 14 residues. Here the CDR3 reads CASSPLGTSDEQFF. CDR3 nucleotide sequence: TGTGCCAGCAGCCCCCTTGGGACCTCCGATGAGCAGTTCTTC.

In this sample, this clonotype turned up many times. The chain is built from TRBV12-5 and TRBJ2-1; TRBD2 matches at 9 bases. CDR1 LGHNT and CDR2 FRNRAP come from the germline V gene. V gave up 0 bases and J gave up 10 bases; unmatched junction bases: 13. The CDR3 runs to 17 residues. This chain's CDR3 is CASGLVPRQAGGWEQFF. CDR3 coding DNA: TGTGCTAGTGGTTTGGTACCACGACAGGCGGGGGGGTGGGAGCAGTTCTTC. Full variable domain (outside the CDR3, taken from reference TRBV12-5 and TRBJ2-1): DARVTQTPRHKVTEMGQEVTMRCQPILGHNTVFWYRQTMMQGLELLAYFRNRAPLDDSGMPKDRFSAEMPDATLATLKIQPSEPRDSAVYFCASGLVPRQAGGWEQFFGPGTRLTVL.

The genes are TRBV27 and TRBJ1-5; weak D call: TRBD1 (6 bases). Germline values: CDR1 MNHEY, CDR2 SMNVEV (reference sequence). Trimming shortened V by 4 bases and J by 7 bases, and 23 bases separated the two germline ends. The CDR3 is 17 residues long. The CDR3 spells CASSSRSDSRVSQPQHF. CDR3 nucleotide sequence: TGTGCCAGCAGTTCCCGCTCGGACAGCCGGGTGAGCCAGCCCCAGCATTTT.

The rearrangement links TRBV12-3 or TRBV12-4 to TRBJ1-2; tentative D call: TRBD1 (5 bases). V was pared by 6 bases and J by 10 bases, with 15 bases between. The CDR3 covers 12 residues. DNA of the CDR3: TGTGCCAGCAGCCCCTCGGGGCCCGACTACACCTTC. This encodes CASSPSGPDYTF.

This clonotype was seen more than once but under ten times. V gene TRBV7-9 combines with J gene TRBJ1-2; D might be TRBD1 (6 bases). This CDR3 spans 14 amino acids. Germline loops: CDR1 SEHNR, CDR2 FQNEAQ (reference sequence). The germline V and J ends were trimmed by 4 bases and 4 bases, with 13 bases remaining between them. CDR3 DNA: TGTGCCAGCAGCTCGAGGGGGGTTAGCTATGGCTACACCTTC. This translates into CASSSRGVSYGYTF.

The rearrangement uses TRBV20-1 and TRBJ2-1; 7 nucleotides match TRBD1. J gave up 0 bases and V 5 bases, and 19 bases lay outside the gene matches. CDR3 length equals 19 residues. The germline V gene encodes CDR1 DFQATT and CDR2 SNEGSKA (reference sequence). The chain's CDR3 is CSAVLILSNRGPSYNEQFF. Here the CDR3 DNA reads TGCAGTGCTGTACTAATTTTGTCCAACAGGGGACCCTCCTACAATGAGCAGTTCTTC.

CDR3 DNA: TGTGCCAGCAGCACAACCGGGGGGGTAACTGGAAACACCATATATTTT. Translated, it gives CASSTTGGVTGNTIYF. J is TRBJ1-3 and V is TRBV7-8; weak D call: TRBD1 (5 bases). Germline values: CDR1 SGHVS, CDR2 FQNEAQ. Trimming took 5 bases from V and 2 from J, leaving 16 bases between them. The CDR3 is 16 residues long.

This clonotype was seen a few times. V and J are TRBV9 and TRBJ2-7; perhaps D is TRBD1 or TRBD2 (5 bases each). With 3 bases removed from V and 3 bases from J, the gap between germline ends came to 10 bases. Germline loops: CDR1 SGDLS, CDR2 YYNGEE. The CDR3 extends over 13 amino acids. The CDR3 nucleotides read TGTGCCAGCAGCGGGGACGGGGACTACGAGCAGTACTTC. It translates to CASSGDGDYEQYF.

This clonotype was found many times. CDR3 nucleotides: TGTGCCAGCAGCTTAGGACCATTCTCCTACAATGAGCAGTTCTTC. Translated: CASSLGPFSYNEQFF. The chain carries TRBV7-2 and TRBJ2-1; no definite D call. This CDR3 is built from 15 residues. V was shortened by 1 base and J by 0 bases, with 7 bases between the two germline ends. CDR1 is SGHTA, CDR2 FQGNSA, per germline. Full variable domain (remainder filled in from reference TRBV7-2 and TRBJ2-1): GAGVSQSPSNKVTEKGKDVELRCDPISGHTALYWYRQSLGQGLEFLIYFQGNSAPDKSGLPSDRFSAERTGGSVSTLTIQRTQQEDSAVYLCASSLGPFSYNEQFFGPGTRLTVL.

This clonotype was counted between two and nine times. The gene calls are TRBV4-3 and TRBJ2-3, with D unclear. The CDR3 covers 14 residues. V was clipped by 3 bases and J by 3 bases, with 10 bases between them. The germline V gene encodes CDR1 LGHNA and CDR2 YSLEER. CDR3 in DNA: TGCGCCAGCAGCCAGGAGCTCCTAACAGATACGCAGTATTTT. Amino acid sequence: CASSQELLTDTQYF.

This clonotype was recorded at least ten times. The chain uses TRBV7-2 and TRBJ1-5, with 7 nucleotides matching TRBD1. CDR3 length equals 13 residues. Germline trimming cut 5 bases from V and 7 bases from J; bases unmatched to any gene: 5. Looked up from germline, CDR1 is SGHTA and CDR2 is FQGNSA. CDR3 nucleotide sequence: TGTGCCAGCAGCCCGGACAGGCGACAGCCCCAGCATTTT. Amino acids: CASSPDRRQPQHF.

This clonotype was observed many times. This sequence joins TRBV5-4 and TRBJ2-1; 7 nucleotides line up with TRBD2. Germline loops: CDR1 SGHNT, CDR2 YYREEE (reference sequence). After removal of 1 base from V and 5 bases from J, the junction contained 3 bases not matched to a gene. The CDR3 totals 14 residues. CDR3 DNA: TGTGCCAGCAGCTTGCTACTAGCGAACAATGAGCAGTTCTTC. Encoded protein: CASSLLLANNEQFF.

The CDR3 here is CASSRSAETDTQYF. The DNA for the CDR3 is TGTGCCAGCAGCCGGTCGGCCGAGACAGATACGCAGTATTTT. This chain links TRBV28 with TRBJ2-3; D not certain. Germline CDR1 reads MDHEN; CDR2 reads SYDVKM. The V end was cut by 6 bases, the J end by 3 bases, with 13 bases between. CDR3 length: 14 amino acids.

This clonotype was counted between two and nine times. This chain connects TRBV5-1 to TRBJ2-3; D may be TRBD1 (6 bases). The germline V gene encodes CDR1 SGHRS and CDR2 YFSETQ. The CDR3 covers 15 residues. Trimming removed 0 bases from V and 14 bases from J, with 22 bases in between. DNA for the CDR3: TGCGCCAGCAGCTTGGCCTGGGACACGGGCACTAGGTGGTATTTT. This translates into CASSLAWDTGTRWYF.

This clonotype has just a few counts. The chain recombines TRBV7-8 with TRBJ1-5, with 8 bases matching TRBD1. This CDR3 spans 16 amino acids. Trimming took 0 bases from V and 6 from J; bases not matched to a gene: 7. CDR1 is SGHVS, CDR2 FQNEAQ, per germline. CDR3 sequence reads: CASSLAMGQVTQPQHF. Written as DNA, the CDR3 is TGTGCCAGCAGCTTAGCAATGGGACAGGTGACTCAGCCCCAGCATTTT.

In the case of this clonotype: The junction shows a germline mismatch at one end, possibly a read error. This chain links TRBV6-2 or TRBV6-3 with TRBJ2-1; perhaps D is TRBD1 or TRBD2 (5 bases each). The germline CDR1 and CDR2 sequences are MNHEY and SVGEGT. The CDR3 contains 13 residues. CDR3 amino acids: CASSYGLGDERFF. The CDR3 nucleotides read TGTGCCAGCAGTTACGGACTGGGGGATGAGCGGTTCTTC.

This clonotype was counted only a few times. This sequence joins TRBV12-3 or TRBV12-4 and TRBJ2-3; D unclear. The CDR3 is 14 residues long. V lost 3 bases and J 3 bases, leaving 10 bases between the germline ends. CDR3 region: CASSFLRRTDTQYF. The DNA for the CDR3 is TGTGCCAGCAGTTTTCTTAGGAGAACAGATACGCAGTATTTT.

V and J are TRBV19 and TRBJ1-2; TRBD1 matches 8 bases. The CDR3 runs 15 residues. The germline gives CDR1 LNHDA, CDR2 SQIVND (reference sequence). V trimming: 3 bases; J trimming: 2 bases; junction bases outside the gene matches: 5. The CDR3, as DNA: TGTGCCAGTAGTATGGGTCGGACAGGGAACTATGGCTACACCTTC. It yields the protein CASSMGRTGNYGYTF.

This clonotype occurred a few times. The chain recombines TRBV11-2 with TRBJ2-5; 8 nucleotides match TRBD1. The CDR3 consists of 13 residues. From germline, CDR1 is SGHAT and CDR2 FQNNGV. V lost 4 bases, J lost 5 bases, and 3 bases stayed unmatched. CDR3 DNA sequence: TGTGCCAGCAGCTCCCGGACAGGGGAGACCCAGTACTTC. Translation gives CASSSRTGETQYF. The whole variable domain, filled in from reference TRBV11-2 and TRBJ2-5, reads EAGVAQSPRYKIIEKRQSVAFWCNPISGHATLYWYQQILGQGPKLLIQFQNNGVVDDSQLPKDRFSAERLKGVDSTLKIQPAKLEDSAVYLCASSSRTGETQYFGPGTRLLVL.

The chain has TRBV5-1 and TRBJ2-1; no clear D. The length of the CDR3 is 14 residues. Trimming stripped 3 bases from V and 5 bases from J, with 12 bases between. Germline lookup yields CDR1 SGHRS and CDR2 YFSETQ. The CDR3 is CASSSGPANNEQFF. The CDR3 DNA reads as TGCGCCAGCAGCTCGGGTCCCGCTAACAATGAGCAGTTCTTC. Variable domain in full (rest from reference TRBV5-1 and TRBJ2-1): KAGVTQTPRYLIKTRGQQVTLSCSPISGHRSVSWYQQTPGQGLQFLFEYFSETQRNKGNFPGRFSGRQFSNSRSEMNVSTLELGDSALYLCASSSGPANNEQFFGPGTRLTVL.

Concerning this clonotype itself: This may be a read error, as it is one base from a much larger clone. The chain is built from TRBV7-9 and TRBJ1-1, with D possibly matching TRBD1 (6 bases). Per germline, CDR1 SEHNR and CDR2 FQNEAQ (reference sequence). The CDR3 has 13 amino acids. V lost 7 bases to trimming and J lost 1 base, with 10 bases between them. The CDR3 sequence: CASTPDRNTEAFF. DNA of the CDR3: TGTGCCAGCACCCCGGACAGGAACACTGAAGCTTTCTTT.

This clonotype was observed at least ten times. The chain carries TRBV4-1 and TRBJ2-5; D is perhaps TRBD1 (5 bases). Germline loops: CDR1 MGHRA, CDR2 YSYEKL. V gave up 0 bases and J gave up 5 bases, with 10 bases separating them. The CDR3 is made up of 14 amino acids. The CDR3 here is CASSQDRAHETQYF. The DNA for the CDR3 is TGCGCCAGCAGCCAAGACAGGGCTCATGAGACCCAGTACTTC.

V usage is TRBV5-6 and J usage is TRBJ2-7; D is perhaps TRBD1 (5 bases). The CDR3 is made up of 14 amino acids. The V gene lost 0 bases and the J gene lost 2 bases, with 9 bases spanning the gap. Germline V gene data show CDR1 as SGHDT and CDR2 as YYEEEE. In DNA, the CDR3 is TGTGCCAGCAGCTTGGGACAGTCCCCCTACGAGCAGTACGTC. This sequence encodes CASSLGQSPYEQYV.

This clonotype has a count of ten or more. The chain couples TRBV29-1 to TRBJ2-2, with TRBD2 matching over 13 bases. V lost 4 bases to trimming and J lost 0 bases; unmatched junction nucleotides: 5. Germline V lookup: CDR1 SQVTM, CDR2 ANQGSEA. The CDR3 is made up of 17 amino acids. The CDR3: CSVGGLAGTANTGELFF. In nucleotides, the CDR3 is TGCAGCGTTGGGGGACTAGCGGGAACAGCGAACACCGGGGAGCTGTTTTTT.

This clonotype appeared a few times. The V gene is TRBV7-3, the J gene TRBJ2-1; 11 bases align to TRBD2. The CDR3 is 16 amino acids. Germline CDR1 and CDR2: SGHTA and FQGTGA. V lost 2 bases, J lost 5 bases, and 5 bases stayed unmatched. The CDR3 DNA reads as TGTGCCAGCAGCTTACGCCCTAGCGGGGGGCACAATGAGCAGTTCTTC. This encodes CASSLRPSGGHNEQFF.

The chain has TRBV7-9 and TRBJ1-4; no reliable D call. The V gene lost 3 bases and the J gene lost 5 bases, with 10 bases spanning the gap. This CDR3 is 14 amino acids long. Germline CDR1 is SEHNR and CDR2 is FQNEAQ (reference sequence). The DNA for the CDR3 is TGTGCCAGCAGCTTCTTGGAAGGCAATGAAAAACTGTTTTTT. Translation gives CASSFLEGNEKLFF.

The chain combines TRBV7-7 with TRBJ2-1; 9 bases fit TRBD2. The CDR3 runs 15 residues. CDR1 is SSHAT and CDR2 is FNYEAQ in the germline V gene (reference sequence). V lost 3 bases and J lost 5; bases outside the gene matches: 5. The CDR3 here is CASSFVTSGNNEQFF. The CDR3 DNA is TGTGCCAGCAGCTTCGTGACTAGCGGAAACAATGAGCAGTTCTTC.

This clonotype was counted only a few times. The rearrangement uses TRBV7-9 and TRBJ2-1; TRBD2 might be the D (6 bases). Looked up from germline, CDR1 is SEHNR and CDR2 is FQNEAQ (reference sequence). V gave up 5 bases and J gave up 9 bases, with 17 bases separating them. This CDR3 is 14 amino acids long. The CDR3 sequence is CASSGSAMGGEQFF. The CDR3 nucleotides read TGTGCCAGCAGCGGGAGCGCGATGGGGGGTGAGCAGTTCTTC.

This clonotype was seen more than once but under ten times. The rearrangement uses TRBV6-1 and TRBJ1-2; D is unclear. Looked up from germline, CDR1 is MNHNS and CDR2 is SASEGT. The CDR3 is 16 residues long. The V end was cut by 7 bases, the J end by 7 bases, with 25 bases between. The CDR3 region has the DNA TGTGCCAGCATCCCCAACACTATGGCTTCTTTTACTGGCTACACCTTC. This sequence encodes CASIPNTMASFTGYTF.

This clonotype was observed a few times. The rearrangement joins TRBV28 to TRBJ1-2; 8 bases match TRBD1. J gave up 1 base and V 5 bases, and 9 bases lay outside the gene matches. Germline CDR1 and CDR2: MDHEN and SYDVKM. There are 16 residues in the CDR3. CDR3 coding DNA: TGTGCCAGCAGTGGACAGGGCGGGGGGTTTAACTATGGCTACACCTTC. This translates into CASSGQGGGFNYGYTF.

This clonotype occurred a few times. V usage is TRBV30 and J usage is TRBJ2-2, with 8 positions matching TRBD2. This CDR3 has 13 residues. V lost 6 bases to trimming and J lost 8 bases; unmatched junction nucleotides: 8. Germline-derived CDR1 and CDR2 are GTSNPN and SVGIG (reference sequence). Written as DNA, the CDR3 is TGTGCCTGCTCCGGGAGGGCCTCGGGGGAGCTGTTTTTT. Its translation: CACSGRASGELFF.